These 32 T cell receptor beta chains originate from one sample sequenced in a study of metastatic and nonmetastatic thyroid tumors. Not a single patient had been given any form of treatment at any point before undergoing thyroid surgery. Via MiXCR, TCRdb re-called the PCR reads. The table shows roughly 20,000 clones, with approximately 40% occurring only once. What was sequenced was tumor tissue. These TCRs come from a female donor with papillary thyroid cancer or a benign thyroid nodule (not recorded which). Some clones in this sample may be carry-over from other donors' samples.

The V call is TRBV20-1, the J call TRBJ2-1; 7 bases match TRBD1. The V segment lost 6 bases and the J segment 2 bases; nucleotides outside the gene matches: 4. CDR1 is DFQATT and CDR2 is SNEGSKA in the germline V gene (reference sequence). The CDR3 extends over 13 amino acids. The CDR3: CSAYGTAYNEQFF. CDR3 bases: TGCAGTGCGTACGGGACAGCCTACAATGAGCAGTTCTTC.

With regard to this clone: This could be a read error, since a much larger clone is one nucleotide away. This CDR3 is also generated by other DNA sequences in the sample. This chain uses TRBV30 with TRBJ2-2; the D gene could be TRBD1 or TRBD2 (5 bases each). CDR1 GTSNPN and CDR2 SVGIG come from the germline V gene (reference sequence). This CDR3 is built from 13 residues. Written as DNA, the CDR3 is TGTGCCTGGAGTAGAGGGGACGCCGGTGAGCTGTTTTTT. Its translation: CAWSRGDAGELFF. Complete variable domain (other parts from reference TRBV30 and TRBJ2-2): SQTIHQWPATLVQPVGSPLSLECTVEGTSNPNLYWYRQAAGRGLQLLFYSVGIGQISSEVPQNLSASRPQDRQFILSSKKLLLSDSGFYLCAWSRGDAGELFFGEGSRLTVL.

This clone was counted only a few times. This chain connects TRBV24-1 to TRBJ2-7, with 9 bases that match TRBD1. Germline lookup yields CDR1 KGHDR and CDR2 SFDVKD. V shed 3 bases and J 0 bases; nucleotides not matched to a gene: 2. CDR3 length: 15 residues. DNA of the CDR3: TGTGCCACCAGTGATCCGGGACAGGGCTCCTACGAGCAGTACTTC. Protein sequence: CATSDPGQGSYEQYF.

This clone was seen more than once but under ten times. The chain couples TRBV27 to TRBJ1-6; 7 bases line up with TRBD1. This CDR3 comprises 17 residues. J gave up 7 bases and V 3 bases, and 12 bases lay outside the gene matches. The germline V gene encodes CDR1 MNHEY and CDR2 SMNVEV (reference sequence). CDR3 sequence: CASSFSTPGQTNSPLHF. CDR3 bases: TGTGCCAGCAGTTTTTCTACCCCGGGACAGACGAATTCACCCCTCCACTTT.

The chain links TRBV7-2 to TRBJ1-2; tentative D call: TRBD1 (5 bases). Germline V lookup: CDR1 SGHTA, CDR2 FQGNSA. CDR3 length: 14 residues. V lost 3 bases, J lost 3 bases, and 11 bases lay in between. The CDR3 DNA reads TGTGCCAGCAGCTTCAACCAGGGAGACTATGGCTACACCTTC. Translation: CASSFNQGDYGYTF.

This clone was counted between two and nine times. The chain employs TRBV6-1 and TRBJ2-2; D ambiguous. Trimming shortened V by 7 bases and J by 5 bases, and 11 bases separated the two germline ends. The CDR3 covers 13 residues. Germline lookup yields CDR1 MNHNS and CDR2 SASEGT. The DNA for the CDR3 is TGTGCCAGCAACGTCTTTCCGACCGGGGAGCTGTTTTTT. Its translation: CASNVFPTGELFF.

The CDR3 DNA is TGTGCCAGCAGCCATCTAACCGGGACCAACAATGAGCAGTTCTTC. It encodes CASSHLTGTNNEQFF. The chain links TRBV14 to TRBJ2-1; D is possibly TRBD1 or TRBD2 (5 bases each). The CDR3 is 15 amino acids. The germline gives CDR1 SGHDN, CDR2 FVKESK. The V gene lost 3 bases and the J gene lost 5 bases, with 14 bases spanning the gap.

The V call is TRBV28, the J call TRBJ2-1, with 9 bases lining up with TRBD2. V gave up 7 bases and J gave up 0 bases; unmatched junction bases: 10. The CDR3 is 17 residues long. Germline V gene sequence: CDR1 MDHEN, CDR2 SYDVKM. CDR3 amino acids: CASTGTSWRSSYNEQFF. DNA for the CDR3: TGTGCCAGCACCGGGACTAGCTGGAGGAGCTCCTACAATGAGCAGTTCTTC.

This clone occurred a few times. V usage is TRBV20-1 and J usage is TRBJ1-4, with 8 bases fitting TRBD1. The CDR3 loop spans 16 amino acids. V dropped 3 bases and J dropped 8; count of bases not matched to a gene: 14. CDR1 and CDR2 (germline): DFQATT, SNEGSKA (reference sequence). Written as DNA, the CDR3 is TGCAGTGCTAGGGGGGGCCCGGGACAGGCCAGGGAAAAACTGTTTTTT. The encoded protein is CSARGGPGQAREKLFF.

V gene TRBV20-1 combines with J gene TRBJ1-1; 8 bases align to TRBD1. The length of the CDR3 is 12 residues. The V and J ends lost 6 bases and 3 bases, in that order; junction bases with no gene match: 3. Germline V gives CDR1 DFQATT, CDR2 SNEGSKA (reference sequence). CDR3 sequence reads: CSARQGYTEAFF. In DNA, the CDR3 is TGCAGTGCCAGACAGGGGTACACTGAAGCTTTCTTT.

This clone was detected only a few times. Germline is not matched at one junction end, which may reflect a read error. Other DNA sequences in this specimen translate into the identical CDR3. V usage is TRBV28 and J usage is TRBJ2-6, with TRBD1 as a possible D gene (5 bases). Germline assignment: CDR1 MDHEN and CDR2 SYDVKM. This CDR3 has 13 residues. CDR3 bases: TGTGCCAGCCAATCGAGTGGGGCCAACGTCCTGACCTTC. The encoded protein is CASQSSGANVLTF.

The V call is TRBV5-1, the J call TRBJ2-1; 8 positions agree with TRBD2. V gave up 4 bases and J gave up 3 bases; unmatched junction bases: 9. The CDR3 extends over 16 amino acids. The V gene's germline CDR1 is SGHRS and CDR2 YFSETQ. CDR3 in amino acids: CASSGTHSGSYNEQFF. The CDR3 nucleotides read TGCGCCAGCAGCGGGACTCACAGCGGGAGCTACAATGAGCAGTTCTTC.

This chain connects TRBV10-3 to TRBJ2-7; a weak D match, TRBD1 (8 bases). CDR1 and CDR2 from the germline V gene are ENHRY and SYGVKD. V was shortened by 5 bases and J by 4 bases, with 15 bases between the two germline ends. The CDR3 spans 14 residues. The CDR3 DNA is TGTGCCATCAGTCTAGACAGGGGAGGGTACGAGCAGTACTTC. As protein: CAISLDRGGYEQYF.

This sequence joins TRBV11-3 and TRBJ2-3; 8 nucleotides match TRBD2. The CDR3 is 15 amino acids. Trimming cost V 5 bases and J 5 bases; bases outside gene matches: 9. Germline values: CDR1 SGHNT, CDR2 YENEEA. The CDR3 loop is CASSRGRFFGDTQYF. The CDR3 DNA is TGTGCCAGCAGCCGCGGGAGGTTCTTTGGAGATACGCAGTATTTT.

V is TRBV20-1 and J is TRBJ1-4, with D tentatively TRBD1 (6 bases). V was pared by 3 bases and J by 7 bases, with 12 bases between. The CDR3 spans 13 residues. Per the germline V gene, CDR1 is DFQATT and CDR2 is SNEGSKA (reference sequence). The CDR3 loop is CSARGTYGEKLFF. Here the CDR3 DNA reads TGCAGTGCTAGGGGGACATACGGTGAAAAACTGTTTTTT.

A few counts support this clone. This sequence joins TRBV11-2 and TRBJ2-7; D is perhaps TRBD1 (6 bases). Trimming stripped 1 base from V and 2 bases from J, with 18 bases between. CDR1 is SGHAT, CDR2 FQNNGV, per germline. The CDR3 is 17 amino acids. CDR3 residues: CASSLGGLGPWTYEQYF. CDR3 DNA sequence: TGTGCCAGCAGCTTAGGGGGGCTGGGCCCATGGACCTACGAGCAGTACTTC.

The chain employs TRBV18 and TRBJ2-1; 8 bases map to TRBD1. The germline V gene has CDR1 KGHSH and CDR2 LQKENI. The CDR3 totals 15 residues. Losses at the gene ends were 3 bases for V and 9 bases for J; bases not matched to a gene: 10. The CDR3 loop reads CASSPRDRRNGEQFF. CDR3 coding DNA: TGTGCCAGCTCACCCCGGGACAGGCGAAACGGTGAGCAGTTCTTC.

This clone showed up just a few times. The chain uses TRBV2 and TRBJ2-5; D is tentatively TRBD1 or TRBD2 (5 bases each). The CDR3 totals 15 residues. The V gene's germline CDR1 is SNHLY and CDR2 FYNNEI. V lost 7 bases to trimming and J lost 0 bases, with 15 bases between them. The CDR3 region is CASTRRTQYQETQYF. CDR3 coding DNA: TGTGCCAGCACACGGAGGACACAGTACCAAGAGACCCAGTACTTC.

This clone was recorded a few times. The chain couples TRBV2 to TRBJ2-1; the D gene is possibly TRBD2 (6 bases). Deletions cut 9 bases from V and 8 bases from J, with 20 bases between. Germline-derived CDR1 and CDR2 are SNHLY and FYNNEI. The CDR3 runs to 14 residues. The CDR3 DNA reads TGTGCCAGTCGGGACTCGGGAGAAGGCGATGAGCAGTTCTTC. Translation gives CASRDSGEGDEQFF.

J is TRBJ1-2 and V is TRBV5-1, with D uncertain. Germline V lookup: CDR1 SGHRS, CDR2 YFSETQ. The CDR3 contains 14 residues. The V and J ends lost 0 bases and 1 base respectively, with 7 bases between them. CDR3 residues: CASSLEQINYGYTF. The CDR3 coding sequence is TGCGCCAGCAGCTTGGAACAGATTAACTATGGCTACACCTTC.

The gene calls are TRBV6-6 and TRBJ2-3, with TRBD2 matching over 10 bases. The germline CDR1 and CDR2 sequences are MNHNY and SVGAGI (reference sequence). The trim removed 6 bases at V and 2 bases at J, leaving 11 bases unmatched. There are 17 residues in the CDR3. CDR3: CASSRRLAGVNTDTQYF. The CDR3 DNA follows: TGTGCCAGCAGCCGCCGACTAGCGGGTGTCAACACAGATACGCAGTATTTT.

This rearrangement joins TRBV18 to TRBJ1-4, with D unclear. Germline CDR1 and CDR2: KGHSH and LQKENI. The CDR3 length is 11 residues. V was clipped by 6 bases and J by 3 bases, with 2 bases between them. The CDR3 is CASSPNEKLFF. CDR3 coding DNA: TGTGCCAGCTCTCCTAATGAAAAACTGTTTTTT.

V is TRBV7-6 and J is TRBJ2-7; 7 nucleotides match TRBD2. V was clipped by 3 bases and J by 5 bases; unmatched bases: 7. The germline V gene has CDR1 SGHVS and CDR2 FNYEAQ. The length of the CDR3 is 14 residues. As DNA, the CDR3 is TGTGCCAGCAGCTTCGGCGGGGGATCGAACGAGCAGTACTTC. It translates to CASSFGGGSNEQYF. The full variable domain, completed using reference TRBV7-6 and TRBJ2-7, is GAGVSQSPRYKVTKRGQDVALRCDPISGHVSLYWYRQALGQGPEFLTYFNYEAQQDKSGLPNDRFSAERPEGSISTLTIQRTEQRDSAMYRCASSFGGGSNEQYFGPGTRLTVT.

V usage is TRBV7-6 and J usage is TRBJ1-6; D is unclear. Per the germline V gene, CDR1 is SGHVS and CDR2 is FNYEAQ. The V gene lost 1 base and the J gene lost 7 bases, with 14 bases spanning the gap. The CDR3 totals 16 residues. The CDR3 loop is CASSLVSDGGNSPLHF. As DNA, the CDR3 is TGTGCCAGCAGCTTAGTATCGGACGGAGGAAATTCACCCCTCCACTTT. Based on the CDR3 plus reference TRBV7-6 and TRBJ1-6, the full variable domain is GAGVSQSPRYKVTKRGQDVALRCDPISGHVSLYWYRQALGQGPEFLTYFNYEAQQDKSGLPNDRFSAERPEGSISTLTIQRTEQRDSAMYRCASSLVSDGGNSPLHFGNGTRLTVT.

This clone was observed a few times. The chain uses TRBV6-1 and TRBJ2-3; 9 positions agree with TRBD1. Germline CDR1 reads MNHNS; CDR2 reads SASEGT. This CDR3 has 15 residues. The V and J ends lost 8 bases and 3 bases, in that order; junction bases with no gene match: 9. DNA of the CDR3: TGTGCCAGCCGACCGGACAGGGGAACAACAGATACGCAGTATTTT. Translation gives CASRPDRGTTDTQYF.

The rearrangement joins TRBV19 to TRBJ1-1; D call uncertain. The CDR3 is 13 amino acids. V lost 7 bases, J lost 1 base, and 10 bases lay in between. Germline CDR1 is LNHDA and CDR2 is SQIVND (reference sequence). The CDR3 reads CASNHIRNTEAFF. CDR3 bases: TGTGCCAGTAATCACATTAGGAACACTGAAGCTTTCTTT.

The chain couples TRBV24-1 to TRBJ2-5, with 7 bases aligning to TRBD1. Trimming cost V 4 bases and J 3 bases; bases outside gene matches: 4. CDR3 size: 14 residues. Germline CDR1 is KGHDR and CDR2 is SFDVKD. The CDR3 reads CATSDPTGEETQYF. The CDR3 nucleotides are TGTGCCACCAGTGACCCAACAGGGGAAGAGACCCAGTACTTC.

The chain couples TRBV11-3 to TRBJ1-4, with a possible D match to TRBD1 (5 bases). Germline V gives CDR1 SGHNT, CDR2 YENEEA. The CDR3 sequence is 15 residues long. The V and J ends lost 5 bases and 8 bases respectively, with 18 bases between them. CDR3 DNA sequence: TGTGCCAGCAGCACCGCTTGGGCAGGGCGAGAAAAACTGTTTTTT. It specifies CASSTAWAGREKLFF.

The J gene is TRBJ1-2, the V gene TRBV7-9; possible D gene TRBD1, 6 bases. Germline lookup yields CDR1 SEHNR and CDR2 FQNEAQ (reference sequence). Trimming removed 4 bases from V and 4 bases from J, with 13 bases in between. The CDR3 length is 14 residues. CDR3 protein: CASSSGHKIYGYTF. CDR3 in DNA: TGTGCCAGCAGCTCGGGACACAAAATCTATGGCTACACCTTC.

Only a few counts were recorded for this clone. The DNA for the CDR3 is TGTGCCAGCAGTGGGACAGGGGGCACCCCCACCTACGAGCAGTACTTC. This gives the protein CASSGTGGTPTYEQYF. This sequence joins TRBV25-1 and TRBJ2-7; TRBD1 matches at 11 bases. CDR1 MGHDK and CDR2 SYGVNS come from the germline V gene. V trimming: 4 bases; J trimming: 2 bases; junction bases outside the gene matches: 7. The length of the CDR3 is 16 residues.

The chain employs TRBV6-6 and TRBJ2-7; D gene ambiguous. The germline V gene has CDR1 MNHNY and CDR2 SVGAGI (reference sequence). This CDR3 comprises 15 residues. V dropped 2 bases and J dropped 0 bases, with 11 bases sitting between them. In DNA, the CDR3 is TGTGCCAGCAGTTACAGGTTAAGGAGCTCCTACGAGCAGTACTTC. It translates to CASSYRLRSSYEQYF.

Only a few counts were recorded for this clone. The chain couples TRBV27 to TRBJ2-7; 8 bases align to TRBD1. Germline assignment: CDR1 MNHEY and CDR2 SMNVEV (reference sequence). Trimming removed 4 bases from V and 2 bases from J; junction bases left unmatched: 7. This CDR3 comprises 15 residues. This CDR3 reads CASSSRTGRTYEQYF. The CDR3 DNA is TGTGCCAGCAGTTCCAGGACAGGGCGGACCTACGAGCAGTACTTC.